The 25 T cell receptor beta chains presented below share a single source sample, sequenced in a study of radiotherapy plus CTLA-4 blockade in lung cancer. TCRdb's table, derived via immunoSEQ multiplex PCR, lists solely in-frame clones and lacks some. The sample records tens of thousands of clones, more than 60% being singletons. Specimen: peripheral blood, collected from a patient treated with radiotherapy plus ipilimumab. The receptors shown here come from a human donor with non-small cell lung cancer who had a partial response to radiotherapy plus ipilimumab.

The gene calls are TRBV9 and TRBJ2-5; TRBD2 matches at 8 bases. The CDR3 covers 15 residues. The V gene end was trimmed by 3 bases and the J gene end by 5 bases; junction bases not matched to a gene: 9. Germline CDR1 reads SGDLS; CDR2 reads YYNGEE. CDR3 in amino acids: CASSAAGGAGETQYF. The CDR3 nucleotides are TGTGCCAGCAGCGCCGCCGGGGGGGCGGGGGAGACCCAGTACTTC.

J is TRBJ2-2 and V is TRBV19, with D perhaps TRBD1 (6 bases). The germline CDR1 and CDR2 sequences are LNHDA and SQIVND (reference sequence). The V gene lost 6 bases and the J gene lost 6 bases, with 11 bases spanning the gap. The CDR3 consists of 13 residues. The DNA of the CDR3 is TGTGCCAGTAGCACAGGGTTTTCCGGGGAGCTGTTTTTT. Translated, it gives CASSTGFSGELFF.

This clone appeared once. The chain has TRBV6-1 and TRBJ2-2, with a possible D match to TRBD1 (6 bases). With 4 bases removed from V and 5 bases from J, the gap between germline ends came to 11 bases. This CDR3 has 14 amino acids. The germline V gene has CDR1 MNHNS and CDR2 SASEGT. CDR3 protein: CASSARTETGELFF. The CDR3 DNA follows: TGTGCCAGCAGTGCCCGGACAGAGACCGGGGAGCTGTTTTTT.

The chain links TRBV4-2 to TRBJ1-5; D might be TRBD1 (6 bases). Trimming removed 3 bases from V and 6 bases from J, with 9 bases in between. Germline V CDR1 and CDR2: LGHNA, YNFKEQ. This CDR3 contains 13 residues. The CDR3 region has the DNA TGTGCCAGCAGCCAGGGGGCGAGTCAGCCCCAGCATTTT. It yields the protein CASSQGASQPQHF.

The chain recombines TRBV5-4 with TRBJ2-2; D gene unclear. Deletions cut 0 bases from V and 1 base from J, with 7 bases between. The length of the CDR3 is 15 residues. CDR1 is SGHNT and CDR2 is YYREEE in the germline V gene (reference sequence). CDR3 coding DNA: TGTGCCAGCAGCTTGGAGAGGAGGAACACCGGGGAGCTGTTTTTT. Protein: CASSLERRNTGELFF.

This clone has a handful of counts. The rearrangement uses TRBV6-5 and TRBJ1-6; maybe TRBD1 (6 bases). V lost 7 bases and J lost 5, with 15 bases in between. This CDR3 spans 15 amino acids. In germline, CDR1 is MNHEY, CDR2 SVGAGI. CDR3 residues: CASKKPGVDNSPLHF. CDR3 nucleotides: TGTGCCAGCAAGAAGCCAGGGGTGGATAATTCACCCCTCCACTTT.

V usage is TRBV6-1 and J usage is TRBJ1-2; D is possibly TRBD1 (6 bases). The germline V gene encodes CDR1 MNHNS and CDR2 SASEGT. Trimming stripped 6 bases from V and 4 bases from J, with 18 bases between. This CDR3 is 15 amino acids long. CDR3 coding DNA: TGTGCCAGCAGCGCCCAACAGGGCCCCGTCTATGGCTACACCTTC. Translated, it gives CASSAQQGPVYGYTF.

V is TRBV5-6 and J is TRBJ2-7; D is possibly TRBD1 (5 bases). There are 14 residues in the CDR3. Germline-derived CDR1 and CDR2 are SGHDT and YYEEEE. V was trimmed by 1 base and J by 3 bases, leaving 11 bases between them. The DNA of the CDR3 is TGTGCCAGCAGCTTGCCAGGGTCGGTCTACGAGCAGTACTTC. It is translated as CASSLPGSVYEQYF.

The chain joins TRBV4-3 to TRBJ2-1; 9 nucleotides agree with TRBD2. V lost 1 base, J lost 4 bases, and 2 bases stayed unmatched. Germline lookup yields CDR1 LGHNA and CDR2 YSLEER. This CDR3 spans 15 amino acids. The CDR3 region is CASSQVAGGYNEQFF. The CDR3, as DNA: TGCGCCAGCAGCCAAGTTGCGGGGGGGTACAATGAGCAGTTCTTC.

CDR3 region: CASRERTGPNTGELFF. The CDR3 nucleotides are TGTGCCAGCAGGGAACGGACAGGACCGAACACCGGGGAGCTGTTTTTT. This chain joins TRBV6-1 and TRBJ2-2, with 7 bases matching TRBD1. V lost 6 bases to trimming and J lost 0 bases; unmatched junction nucleotides: 7. This CDR3 has 16 amino acids. CDR1 is MNHNS and CDR2 is SASEGT in the germline V gene.

V and J are TRBV7-2 and TRBJ1-5; TRBD1 matches 8 bases. In germline, CDR1 is SGHTA, CDR2 FQGNSA. V lost 5 bases and J lost 0; bases outside the gene matches: 9. The CDR3 totals 17 residues. The CDR3 nucleotides are TGTGCCAGCAGCCTCGACAGGGGAGGTAGTAGCAATCAGCCCCAGCATTTT. It specifies CASSLDRGGSSNQPQHF.

CDR3 nucleotide sequence: TGCGCCAGCAGCTTCCTAACTAGCGGGGGGAACCAAGAGACCCAGTACTTC. Amino acids: CASSFLTSGGNQETQYF. The rearrangement joins TRBV5-1 to TRBJ2-5; 12 bases map to TRBD2. Germline CDR1 and CDR2: SGHRS and YFSETQ. J gave up 0 bases and V 2 bases, and 5 bases lay outside the gene matches. This CDR3 region has 17 residues.

The chain uses TRBV7-9 and TRBJ1-1, with 10 nucleotides matching TRBD1. Germline CDR1 SEHNR, CDR2 FQNEAQ (reference sequence). The CDR3 totals 15 residues. The trim removed 5 bases at V and 2 bases at J, leaving 5 bases unmatched. The CDR3 loop reads CASSPRQGANTEAFF. In nucleotides, the CDR3 is TGTGCCAGCAGCCCTCGACAGGGGGCTAACACTGAAGCTTTCTTT.

The V call is TRBV27, the J call TRBJ1-1; the match to TRBD1 covers 9 bases. Trimming at V came to 6 bases and at J to 5 bases, leaving 10 bases not matched to a gene. Germline CDR1 and CDR2: MNHEY and SMNVEV (reference sequence). This CDR3 comprises 15 residues. As DNA, the CDR3 is TGTGCCAGCAGCAAAACAGGGGGCGCGGGTACTGAAGCTTTCTTT. It codes for CASSKTGGAGTEAFF.

The J gene is TRBJ2-7, the V gene TRBV5-1; 12 bases are a match to TRBD2. J gave up 4 bases and V 4 bases, and 6 bases lay outside the gene matches. Germline V gene sequence: CDR1 SGHRS, CDR2 YFSETQ. The CDR3 runs to 15 residues. The CDR3 loop is CASSPTSGGIYEQYF. CDR3 nucleotide sequence: TGCGCCAGCAGCCCGACTAGCGGGGGTATTTACGAGCAGTACTTC.

This clone was counted only a few times. The rearrangement joins TRBV2 to TRBJ2-3, with 7 bases fitting TRBD1. V lost 6 bases to trimming and J lost 3 bases; unmatched junction nucleotides: 9. The germline V gene encodes CDR1 SNHLY and CDR2 FYNNEI. CDR3 size: 15 residues. CDR3 in DNA: TGTGCCAGCAGGGTGACAGGGCTTCTGACAGATACGCAGTATTTT. Translating gives CASRVTGLLTDTQYF.

This chain links TRBV6-6 with TRBJ1-4, with TRBD1 matching over 8 bases. With V trimmed by 5 bases and J by 0 bases, 5 bases remained unmatched. This CDR3 is 16 amino acids long. Germline loops: CDR1 MNHNY, CDR2 SVGAGI (reference sequence). CDR3 bases: TGTGCCAGCAGTCCAGGGGGCAGGGCAACTAATGAAAAACTGTTTTTT. Translating gives CASSPGGRATNEKLFF.

This chain connects TRBV4-1 to TRBJ2-5; 13 nucleotides line up with TRBD2. The junction had 7 bases not matched to a gene; V was cut back by 2 bases and J by 1 base. The CDR3 extends over 18 amino acids. CDR1 and CDR2 from the germline V gene are MGHRA and YSYEKL. CDR3 bases: TGCGCCAGCAGCCAAAGACTAGCGGGGGGTCAAACCCAAGAGACCCAGTACTTC. Its translation is CASSQRLAGGQTQETQYF.

The chain uses TRBV15 and TRBJ2-1; 7 nucleotides align to TRBD2. The CDR3 is 15 residues long. The V gene's germline CDR1 is LNHNV and CDR2 YYDKDF (reference sequence). V lost 5 bases and J lost 7; bases outside the gene matches: 11. CDR3 DNA sequence: TGTGCCACCAGCCCCCGGCGGGGGTCCGGAAATGAGCAGTTCTTC. Translated, it gives CATSPRRGSGNEQFF.

The V gene is TRBV5-6, the J gene TRBJ2-5; 9 nucleotides agree with TRBD1. The CDR3 extends over 15 amino acids. Trimming removed 4 bases from V and 4 bases from J; junction bases left unmatched: 8. Germline CDR1 SGHDT, CDR2 YYEEEE. The chain's CDR3 is CASSPGQGLGETQYF. CDR3 nucleotide sequence: TGTGCCAGCAGCCCGGGACAGGGTTTAGGAGAGACCCAGTACTTC.

This chain links TRBV6-1 with TRBJ2-2, with 7 bases that match TRBD1. Germline loops: CDR1 MNHNS, CDR2 SASEGT. After removal of 5 bases from V and 3 bases from J, the junction contained 3 bases not matched to a gene. The CDR3 has 14 residues. The CDR3 nucleotides read TGTGCCAGCAGTCGACAGGGCTACACCGGGGAGCTGTTTTTT. Translation gives CASSRQGYTGELFF.

The V gene is TRBV7-2, the J gene TRBJ1-5, with 10 bases that match TRBD1. This CDR3 spans 14 amino acids. The germline CDR1 and CDR2 sequences are SGHTA and FQGNSA. The J segment lost 7 bases and the V segment lost 1 base, leaving 1 base of the junction unmatched. DNA for the CDR3: TGTGCCAGCAGCTTAGGGGGACAGGGGCAGCCCCAGCATTTT. Amino acid sequence: CASSLGGQGQPQHF.

This clone appeared a single time. This chain connects TRBV6-1 to TRBJ2-1; 8 nucleotides align to TRBD1. The V segment lost 7 bases and the J segment 9 bases; nucleotides outside the gene matches: 11. CDR1 and CDR2 from the germline V gene are MNHNS and SASEGT. The CDR3 is 14 amino acids. Written as DNA, the CDR3 is TGTGCCAGCAATAACGTCCAGGGGGCAGTTGAGCAGTTCTTC. As protein: CASNNVQGAVEQFF.

In DNA form, the CDR3 reads TGCGCCAGCAGCCAAGACCTCCGGGGGAGCGGGGGGGCACCGACCTACGAGCAGTACTTC. It specifies CASSQDLRGSGGAPTYEQYF. The rearrangement joins TRBV4-1 to TRBJ2-7, with 10 bases identical to TRBD2. Trimming took 0 bases from V and 2 from J; bases not matched to a gene: 16. Germline V gives CDR1 MGHRA, CDR2 YSYEKL. The CDR3 sequence is 20 residues long.

The rearrangement joins TRBV14 to TRBJ2-1; D possibly corresponds to TRBD2 (7 bases). This CDR3 spans 17 amino acids. The V end was cut by 0 bases, the J end by 6 bases, with 18 bases between. Germline V CDR1 and CDR2: SGHDN, FVKESK. CDR3 coding DNA: TGTGCCAGCAGCCAAGAAAGAGTAGGGGGGGCAGGCAATGAGCAGTTCTTC. This codes for CASSQERVGGAGNEQFF.